This record covers a single T cell receptor (beta chain). What it binds is not known. The sample is drawn from a study of CD8 T cells in Susac syndrome. Study results and limitations: In its TCR sequencing and HLA analysis, the study acknowledged that the number of individuals was relatively small.

An amount of RNA that ranged from about 0.45 to 1 ug was reverse transcribed with random hexamers. Each CDR3 protein gets one entry after TCRdb re-called the immunoSEQ multiplex PCR reads with MiXCR. Seen here are a few hundred thousand distinct CDR3 sequences, 95% observed once, and the top ten hold just over 0.08%. V lost 7 bases to trimming and J lost 3 bases, with 9 bases between them. Germline CDR1 reads MNHEY; CDR2 reads SVGAGI. The CDR3 loop spans 12 amino acids. CD8+ and CD4+ T cells from blood underwent TCR beta sequencing. The multiple sclerosis controls comprised treatment-naive patients whose relapsing-remitting disease was stable or active. Negative isolation was used for CD8+ and CD4+ T cells, and FACS enrichment was applied to TEMRA cells.

The receptor comes from a human donor with multiple sclerosis. Sequenced material: CD4+ T cells from PBMCs. The chain couples TRBV6-5 to TRBJ2-5, with D tentatively TRBD1 (5 bases). The CDR3 nucleotides read TGTGCCAGCATCCAGGGAAAAGAGACCCAGTACTTC. It translates to CASIQGKETQYF.